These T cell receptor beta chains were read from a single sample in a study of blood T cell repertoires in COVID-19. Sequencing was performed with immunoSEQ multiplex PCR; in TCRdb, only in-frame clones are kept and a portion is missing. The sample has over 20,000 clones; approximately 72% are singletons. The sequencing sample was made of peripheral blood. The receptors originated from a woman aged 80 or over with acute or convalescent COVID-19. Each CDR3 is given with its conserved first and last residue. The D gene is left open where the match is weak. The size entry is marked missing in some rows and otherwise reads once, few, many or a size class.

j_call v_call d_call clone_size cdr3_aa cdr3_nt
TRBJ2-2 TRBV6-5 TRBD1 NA CASRQDRGGSKLFF TGTGCCAGCAGGCAGGACAGGGGTGGTAGTAAGCTGTTTTTT
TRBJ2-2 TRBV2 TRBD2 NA CASREGTSGRYTGELFF TGTGCCAGCAGAGAGGGGACTAGCGGGAGATACACCGGGGAGCTGTTTTTT
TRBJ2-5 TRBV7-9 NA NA CASSTVPETQYF TGTGCCAGCAGCACAGTCCCCGAGACCCAGTACTTC
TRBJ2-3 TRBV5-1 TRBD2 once CASTPGAGGTDTQYF TGCGCCAGCACTCCCGGGGCGGGGGGGACAGATACGCAGTATTTT
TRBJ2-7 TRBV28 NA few CASSLTGRYEQYF TGTGCCAGCAGTCTGACAGGGAGGTACGAGCAGTACTTC
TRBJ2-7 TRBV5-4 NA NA CASSLGRGSYEQYF TGTGCCAGCAGCTTGGGCAGGGGATCCTACGAGCAGTACTTC
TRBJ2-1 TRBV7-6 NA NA CASSFSPPGGSYNEQFF TGTGCCAGCAGCTTCAGCCCTCCCGGGGGTTCCTACAATGAGCAGTTCTTC
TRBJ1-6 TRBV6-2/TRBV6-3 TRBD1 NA CASSSTGSNSPLHF TGTGCCAGCAGTTCGACAGGGTCAAATTCACCCCTCCACTTT
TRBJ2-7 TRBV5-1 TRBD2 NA CASKREGVHEQYF TGCGCCAGCAAGCGGGAGGGAGTCCACGAGCAGTACTTC
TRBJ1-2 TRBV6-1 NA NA CASSESGQYYGYTF TGTGCCAGCAGTGAAAGCGGACAGTACTATGGCTACACCTTC
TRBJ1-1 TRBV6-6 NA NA CASSTSRGTEAFF TGTGCCAGCAGTACCTCCAGGGGTACTGAAGCTTTCTTT
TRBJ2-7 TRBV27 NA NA CASSPLGVGSYEQYF TGTGCCAGCAGTCCATTAGGGGTAGGGTCCTACGAGCAGTACTTC
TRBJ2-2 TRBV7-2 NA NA CASSFRTPNTGELFF TGTGCCAGCAGCTTCCGGACACCTAACACCGGGGAGCTGTTTTTT
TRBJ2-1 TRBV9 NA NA CASSARVQHSYNEQFF TGTGCCAGCAGCGCCAGGGTGCAGCATTCCTACAATGAGCAGTTCTTC
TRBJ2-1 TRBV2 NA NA CASSARSDYNEQFF TGTGCCAGCAGCGCTCGGAGCGACTACAATGAGCAGTTCTTC
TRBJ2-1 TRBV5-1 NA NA CASSEYNEQFF TGCGCCAGCAGCGAGTACAATGAGCAGTTCTTC
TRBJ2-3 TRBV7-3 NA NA CASSTGGTDTQYF TGTGCCAGCTCGACGGGGGGCACAGATACGCAGTATTTT
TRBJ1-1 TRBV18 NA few CASSPRVTGLAEAFF TGTGCCAGCTCACCACGAGTCACAGGGCTTGCTGAAGCTTTCTTT
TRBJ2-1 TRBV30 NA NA CAWRVGGWGDYSSLRAYNEQFF TGTGCCTGGAGGGTAGGGGGTTGGGGGGACTATTCATCCCTCAGGGCCTACAATGAGCAGTTCTTC
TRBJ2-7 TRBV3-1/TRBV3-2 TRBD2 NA CASSHGLAGYEQYF TGTGCCAGCAGCCATGGACTAGCCGGCTACGAGCAGTACTTC
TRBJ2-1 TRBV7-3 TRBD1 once CASSLIGAGTGRSYNEQFF TGTGCCAGCAGCTTAATAGGGGCCGGGACAGGGCGCTCCTACAATGAGCAGTTCTTC
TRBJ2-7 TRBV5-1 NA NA CASSSMTGAGEQYF TGCGCCAGCAGCTCTATGACTGGGGCTGGAGAGCAGTACTTC
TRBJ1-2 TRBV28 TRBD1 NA CASRPARTGGYGYTF TGTGCCAGCAGACCCGCTCGGACAGGGGGCTATGGCTACACCTTC
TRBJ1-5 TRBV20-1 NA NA CSASNPGNQPQHF TGCAGTGCTAGTAACCCAGGCAATCAGCCCCAGCATTTT
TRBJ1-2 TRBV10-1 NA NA CAIVRGYTF TGCGCCATCGTCAGGGGCTACACCTTC
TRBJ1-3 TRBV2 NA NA CASSFTTGNTIYF TGTGCCAGCAGTTTCACTACTGGAAACACCATATATTTT
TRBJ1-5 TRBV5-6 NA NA CASSIGQYTQPQHF TGTGCCAGCAGCATTGGACAGTACACGCAGCCCCAGCATTTT
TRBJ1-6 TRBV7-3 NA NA CASSLTQNSPLHF TGTGCCAGCAGCTTAACGCAGAATTCACCCCTCCACTTT
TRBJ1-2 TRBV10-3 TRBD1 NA CAISASDRVTGYTF TGTGCCATCAGTGCCTCGGACAGGGTGACGGGCTACACCTTC
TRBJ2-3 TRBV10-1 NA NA CASSPSGTDTQYF TGCGCCAGCAGTCCCAGTGGCACAGATACGCAGTATTTT
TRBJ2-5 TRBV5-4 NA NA CASSPQLGQQETQYF TGTGCCAGCAGCCCACAGCTGGGACAACAAGAGACCCAGTACTTC
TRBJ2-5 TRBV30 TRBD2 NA CAWSVGGGSETQYF TGTGCCTGGAGTGTAGGCGGGGGGTCGGAGACCCAGTACTTC
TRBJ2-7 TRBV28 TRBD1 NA CASSPQGALGEQYF TGTGCCAGCAGTCCCCAGGGGGCGCTCGGCGAGCAGTACTTC
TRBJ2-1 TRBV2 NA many CASSEDSSSNEQFF TGTGCCAGCAGTGAAGACAGCTCCTCAAATGAGCAGTTCTTC
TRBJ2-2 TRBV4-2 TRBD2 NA CASSQASLAGAGGGELFF TGTGCCAGCAGCCAAGCCTCGCTAGCGGGGGCCGGAGGCGGGGAGCTGTTTTTT
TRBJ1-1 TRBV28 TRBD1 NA CASSFENRGTFF TGTGCCAGCAGTTTTGAGAACAGGGGCACTTTCTTT
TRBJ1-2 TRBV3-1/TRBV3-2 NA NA CASSPWGGVDGYTF TGTGCCAGCAGCCCGTGGGGGGGCGTCGATGGCTACACCTTC
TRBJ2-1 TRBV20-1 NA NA CSVPRGYEQFF TGCAGTGTACCCAGAGGGTATGAGCAGTTCTTC
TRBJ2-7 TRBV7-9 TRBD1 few CASSRTGGDPYEQYF TGTGCCAGCAGCCGGACAGGGGGCGACCCCTACGAGCAGTACTTC
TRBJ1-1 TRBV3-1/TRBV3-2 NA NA CASSQGGRGTEAFF TGTGCCAGCAGCCAAGGCGGGCGGGGCACTGAAGCTTTCTTT
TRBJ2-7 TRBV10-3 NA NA CAISEAGSEQYF TGTGCCATCAGTGAAGCCGGTAGCGAGCAGTACTTC